Each of the 32 T cell receptor beta chains below was sequenced from the same sample in a study of OX40 agonist ivuxolimab in advanced cancers. Clones were sequenced by immunoSEQ multiplex PCR, and TCRdb holds only the in-frame ones, with some missing. The sample has some 140,000 clones; 90% are singletons. This sample comprised CD4+ or CD8+ T cells sorted from blood, obtained in a trial of the OX40 agonist ivuxolimab. These receptors were obtained from an adult with an advanced solid tumor such as melanoma, head and neck, liver or kidney cancer.

The rearrangement uses TRBV11-2 and TRBJ2-1; 8 bases are a match to TRBD1. Germline V lookup: CDR1 SGHAT, CDR2 FQNNGV. The CDR3 runs 15 residues. The V and J ends lost 2 bases and 8 bases, in that order; junction bases with no gene match: 8. CDR3 residues: CASSLSTGATDEQFF. Written as DNA, the CDR3 is TGTGCCAGCAGCTTATCGACAGGGGCCACGGATGAGCAGTTCTTC.

This rearrangement joins TRBV5-4 to TRBJ2-7, with 7 bases aligning to TRBD1. CDR1 SGHNT and CDR2 YYREEE come from the germline V gene (reference sequence). With V trimmed by 4 bases and J by 7 bases, 14 bases remained unmatched. The CDR3 totals 15 residues. Here the CDR3 reads CASSPSGTVVGEQYF. In DNA, the CDR3 is TGTGCCAGCAGCCCCTCAGGGACAGTGGTAGGAGAGCAGTACTTC.

The chain combines TRBV9 with TRBJ1-5; D remains unclear. Germline V gene lookup returns CDR1 SGDLS and CDR2 YYNGEE. The CDR3 consists of 13 residues. Trimming took off 3 bases at V and 5 bases at J, with 9 bases between the two ends. The DNA of the CDR3 is TGTGCCAGCAGCGGAGTGGTTTATCAGCCCCAGCATTTT. This encodes CASSGVVYQPQHF.

This chain connects TRBV29-1 to TRBJ2-3, with a weak D call TRBD1 (5 bases). Germline loops: CDR1 SQVTM, CDR2 ANQGSEA. The length of the CDR3 is 15 residues. Trimming shortened V by 0 bases and J by 0 bases, and 10 bases separated the two germline ends. CDR3 sequence reads: CSVEEPDRSTDTQYF. CDR3 nucleotides: TGCAGCGTTGAAGAACCAGACAGAAGCACAGATACGCAGTATTTT.

This clone was recorded only once. The chain has TRBV28 and TRBJ2-3, with D tentatively TRBD1 (6 bases). The germline gives CDR1 MDHEN, CDR2 SYDVKM. V was clipped by 4 bases and J by 4 bases, with 9 bases between them. The length of the CDR3 is 13 residues. DNA of the CDR3: TGTGCCAGCAGTTACAGGGCTCCAGATACGCAGTATTTT. It translates to CASSYRAPDTQYF.

The chain is built from TRBV11-2 and TRBJ2-7; D is perhaps TRBD1 (6 bases). CDR1 is SGHAT, CDR2 FQNNGV, per germline. V lost 2 bases to trimming and J lost 0 bases, with 8 bases between them. CDR3 length: 14 residues. The CDR3 reads CASSLLRGSYEQYF. Here the CDR3 DNA reads TGTGCCAGCAGCTTACTCAGGGGCTCCTACGAGCAGTACTTC.

The rearrangement joins TRBV10-1 to TRBJ2-1; 13 bases are shared with TRBD2. The germline gives CDR1 WNHNN, CDR2 SYGVQD (reference sequence). The CDR3 is 15 amino acids. The ends lost 5 bases at V and 8 bases at J; junction bases unmatched: 6. CDR3 in amino acids: CASSPGLAGIDEQFF. The CDR3 nucleotides are TGCGCCAGCAGTCCGGGACTAGCGGGAATTGATGAGCAGTTCTTC.

The chain has TRBV6-6 and TRBJ2-5; D perhaps matches TRBD2 (7 bases). The tail of the sequence fits TRBJ2-7 better, so the J call may be wrong. The CDR3 extends over 12 amino acids. Germline V lookup: CDR1 MNHNY, CDR2 SVGAGI (reference sequence). CDR3 in DNA: TGTGCCAGCAGTAGGGGGGGGTACGAGCAGTACTTC. Its translation is CASSRGGYEQYF.

This chain joins TRBV5-6 and TRBJ1-4; D gene unclear. The CDR3 totals 15 residues. Germline CDR1 SGHDT, CDR2 YYEEEE. The V end lost 0 bases, the J end lost 8 bases, and 14 bases lay between the germline ends. The CDR3 sequence: CASSLAVGVGEKLFF. CDR3 DNA: TGTGCCAGCAGCTTGGCCGTCGGGGTCGGGGAAAAACTGTTTTTT.

The J gene is TRBJ1-2, the V gene TRBV28, with a possible D match to TRBD1 (6 bases). The CDR3 consists of 14 residues. Germline V gene sequence: CDR1 MDHEN, CDR2 SYDVKM. Deletions cut 6 bases from V and 2 bases from J, with 13 bases between. The CDR3 DNA is TGTGCCAGCAGGGGGGGGCAGGGAAACTATGGCTACACCTTC. Residues: CASRGGQGNYGYTF.

The chain carries TRBV5-4 and TRBJ1-5, with 10 nucleotides matching TRBD1. Germline trimming cut 2 bases from V and 5 bases from J; bases unmatched to any gene: 13. The germline CDR1 and CDR2 sequences are SGHNT and YYREEE (reference sequence). This CDR3 is built from 18 residues. The CDR3 reads CASSFDPPGQGMDQPQHF. The CDR3 bases are TGTGCCAGCAGCTTTGATCCCCCGGGACAGGGGATGGATCAGCCCCAGCATTTT.

The gene calls are TRBV4-1 and TRBJ1-5, with unresolved D. CDR3 length equals 17 residues. Trimming left V 1 base short and J 3 bases short, with 16 bases between. Germline values: CDR1 MGHRA, CDR2 YSYEKL. CDR3 DNA sequence: TGCGCCAGCAGCCAAGGGCGACTGATCGCTTCCAATCAGCCCCAGCATTTT. Its translation is CASSQGRLIASNQPQHF.

The chain combines TRBV4-2 with TRBJ1-3; no firm D call. The germline V and J ends were trimmed by 2 bases and 4 bases, with 9 bases remaining between them. The CDR3 runs to 14 residues. The germline gives CDR1 LGHNA, CDR2 YNFKEQ. DNA for the CDR3: TGTGCCAGCAGCCAACAACGGCCCGGAAACACCATATATTTT. This codes for CASSQQRPGNTIYF.

The chain couples TRBV19 to TRBJ1-1; maybe TRBD1 (6 bases). CDR3 length: 15 amino acids. Germline CDR1 LNHDA, CDR2 SQIVND (reference sequence). Trimming took off 7 bases at V and 0 bases at J, with 15 bases between the two ends. CDR3 DNA sequence: TGTGCCAGTAAGGGGGAAGGCGGTTTGAACACTGAAGCTTTCTTT. It is translated as CASKGEGGLNTEAFF.

J is TRBJ1-1 and V is TRBV20-1; no clear D. V was cut by 4 bases and J by 1 base, with 1 base left in between. The CDR3 consists of 10 residues. Per germline, CDR1 DFQATT and CDR2 SNEGSKA (reference sequence). The CDR3 loop reads CSAKNTEAFF. CDR3 in DNA: TGCAGTGCTAAGAACACTGAAGCTTTCTTT.

The chain uses TRBV9 and TRBJ2-5, with D hard to call. The CDR3 consists of 12 residues. Germline CDR1 and CDR2: SGDLS and YYNGEE. V shed 0 bases and J shed 5 bases, with 5 bases lying between them. Written as DNA, the CDR3 is TGTGCCAGCAGCGTAGGAGAGGAGACCCAGTACTTC. Translation: CASSVGEETQYF. The full variable domain, in which reference TRBV9 and TRBJ2-5 provide the parts outside the CDR3, is DSGVTQTPKHLITATGQRVTLRCSPRSGDLSVYWYQQSLDQGLQFLIQYYNGEERAKGNILERFSAQQFPDLHSELNLSSLELGDSALYFCASSVGEETQYFGPGTRLLVL.

The chain is built from TRBV6-6 and TRBJ2-7; tentatively, D is TRBD1 (6 bases). The CDR3 loop spans 13 amino acids. CDR1 and CDR2 (germline): MNHNY, SVGAGI (reference sequence). Deletions cut 3 bases from V and 7 bases from J, with 13 bases between. CDR3 sequence reads: CASSYGGLQEQYF. CDR3 in DNA: TGTGCCAGCAGTTATGGGGGCCTCCAGGAGCAGTACTTC.

J is TRBJ2-7 and V is TRBV6-5, with 7 bases matching TRBD1. Germline assignment: CDR1 MNHEY and CDR2 SVGAGI. The CDR3 spans 14 residues. V shed 6 bases, J shed 0 bases, and the junction held 5 bases outside the gene matches. The CDR3 reads CASRQGTTSYEQYF. The CDR3 bases are TGTGCCAGCAGACAGGGGACGACCTCCTACGAGCAGTACTTC.

The chain carries TRBV5-6 and TRBJ2-1; D assignment may be TRBD1 or TRBD2 (5 bases each). The germline gives CDR1 SGHDT, CDR2 YYEEEE. The CDR3 is 14 residues long. V lost 1 base to trimming and J lost 9 bases, with 14 bases between them. Here the CDR3 DNA reads TGTGCCAGCAGCTTGATAGGGGCTGGGACTGAGCAGTTCTTC. Translating gives CASSLIGAGTEQFF. The full variable domain, with the rest looked up from reference TRBV5-6 and TRBJ2-1, is DAGVTQSPTHLIKTRGQQVTLRCSPKSGHDTVSWYQQALGQGPQFIFQYYEEEERQRGNFPDRFSGHQFPNYSSELNVNALLLGDSALYLCASSLIGAGTEQFFGPGTRLTVL.

The chain links TRBV28 to TRBJ2-5, with a weak D call TRBD2 (6 bases). Germline V gene data show CDR1 as MDHEN and CDR2 as SYDVKM. Trimming stripped 6 bases from V and 2 bases from J, with 16 bases between. The CDR3 consists of 15 residues. The CDR3 nucleotides are TGTGCCAGCAGGACTTCAAACGGGGGACAAGAGACCCAGTACTTC. This encodes CASRTSNGGQETQYF. Full variable domain (remainder filled in from reference TRBV28 and TRBJ2-5): DVKVTQSSRYLVKRTGEKVFLECVQDMDHENMFWYRQDPGLGLRLIYFSYDVKMKEKGDIPEGYSVSREKKERFSLILESASTNQTSMYLCASRTSNGGQETQYFGPGTRLLVL.

This clone was found once. The CDR3 region has the DNA TGTGCCAGCAGTTTGTCCCAGGCGCCTGGGGAGGAAAAACTGTTTTTT. Protein product: CASSLSQAPGEEKLFF. The chain joins TRBV28 to TRBJ1-4; D is unresolved. Trimming took off 3 bases at V and 8 bases at J, with 19 bases between the two ends. CDR3 length equals 16 residues. Germline CDR1 MDHEN, CDR2 SYDVKM.

The count of this clone is one. The chain links TRBV19 to TRBJ1-1, with TRBD1 matching over 10 bases. The CDR3 is 15 residues long. Germline loops: CDR1 LNHDA, CDR2 SQIVND (reference sequence). V shed 2 bases, J shed 6 bases, and the junction held 6 bases outside the gene matches. CDR3 in amino acids: CASSISDRGAAEAFF. CDR3 in DNA: TGTGCCAGTAGTATATCGGACAGGGGGGCCGCTGAAGCTTTCTTT.

The chain employs TRBV27 and TRBJ2-7; D not resolved. This CDR3 contains 14 residues. The germline V gene encodes CDR1 MNHEY and CDR2 SMNVEV (reference sequence). The V gene lost 6 bases and the J gene lost 3 bases, with 15 bases spanning the gap. This chain's CDR3 is CASSRTVDLYEQYF. CDR3 DNA sequence: TGTGCCAGCAGCCGAACTGTGGACCTCTACGAGCAGTACTTC.

V is TRBV13 and J is TRBJ1-4; D uncertain. V lost 3 bases to trimming and J lost 0 bases, with 11 bases between them. Germline CDR1 PRHDT, CDR2 FYEKMQ (reference sequence). The CDR3 extends over 16 amino acids. CDR3 sequence (DNA): TGTGCCAGCAGCTTGTTTTGGGGAACAACTAATGAAAAACTGTTTTTT. Its translation: CASSLFWGTTNEKLFF.

This clone was observed once. The CDR3 DNA is TGCGCCAGCAGCTCGTCGGCAGGGGTTAGCTCTGGAAACACCATATATTTT. Amino acid sequence: CASSSSAGVSSGNTIYF. The chain carries TRBV5-1 and TRBJ1-3; maybe TRBD1 (6 bases). Germline lookup yields CDR1 SGHRS and CDR2 YFSETQ. V was trimmed by 3 bases and J by 0 bases, leaving 16 bases between them. CDR3 length: 17 residues.

This rearrangement joins TRBV5-1 to TRBJ2-7; D perhaps matches TRBD1 (5 bases). The CDR3 runs 15 residues. V lost 0 bases, J lost 2 bases, and 12 bases lay in between. Looked up from germline, CDR1 is SGHRS and CDR2 is YFSETQ. The CDR3 here is CASSLVGQVAYEQYF. The CDR3 DNA is TGCGCCAGCAGCTTGGTCGGACAAGTAGCCTACGAGCAGTACTTC.

This clone appeared a single time. The rearrangement joins TRBV27 to TRBJ1-1; D is unclear. This CDR3 spans 13 amino acids. The germline V and J ends were trimmed by 4 bases and 1 base, with 7 bases remaining between them. Germline CDR1 is MNHEY and CDR2 is SMNVEV (reference sequence). CDR3 DNA sequence: TGTGCCAGCAGTTACATGAGGAACACTGAAGCTTTCTTT. Its protein is CASSYMRNTEAFF.

The rearrangement uses TRBV2 and TRBJ2-5; D unclear. CDR3 length: 12 residues. Trimming cost V 10 bases and J 6 bases, with 15 bases left between them. Germline V gives CDR1 SNHLY, CDR2 FYNNEI. The CDR3 region is CAISTLKKTQYF. The CDR3, as DNA: TGTGCCATTTCGACACTCAAGAAGACCCAGTACTTC.

CDR3 amino acids: CASSLAGSRPYEQYF. CDR3 DNA: TGCGCCAGCAGCTTGGCCGGGAGTAGGCCCTACGAGCAGTACTTC. The chain combines TRBV5-1 with TRBJ2-7, with D possibly being TRBD2 (6 bases). Trimming pared 0 bases from V and 2 bases from J, leaving 12 bases between. This CDR3 is 15 amino acids long. The germline V gene has CDR1 SGHRS and CDR2 YFSETQ.

The chain has TRBV6-1 and TRBJ1-5, with TRBD1 matching 7 bases. The CDR3 runs 14 residues. Germline CDR1 and CDR2: MNHNS and SASEGT. Trimming took 6 bases from V and 2 from J; bases not matched to a gene: 4. The CDR3: CASRGGQGNQPQHF. CDR3 nucleotides: TGTGCCAGCAGGGGTGGACAGGGCAATCAGCCCCAGCATTTT.

The V call is TRBV9, the J call TRBJ2-1; no clear D. The germline V and J ends were trimmed by 4 bases and 0 bases, with 8 bases remaining between them. The CDR3 has 14 residues. CDR1 is SGDLS, CDR2 YYNGEE, per germline. CDR3 DNA sequence: TGTGCCAGCAGCCCGTCTGGCTCCTACAATGAGCAGTTCTTC. Translated: CASSPSGSYNEQFF.

This clone was detected once. CDR3 DNA sequence: TGCGCCAGCAGCTGGCCGGGGACAGGGGACTACAATGAGCAGTTCTTC. It translates to CASSWPGTGDYNEQFF. The rearrangement links TRBV5-1 to TRBJ2-1; 10 bases agree with TRBD1. Germline V gene data show CDR1 as SGHRS and CDR2 as YFSETQ. The CDR3 totals 16 residues. J was trimmed by 3 bases and V by 3 bases; bases with no gene match: 6. The variable domain in full, completed from reference TRBV5-1 and TRBJ2-1, reads KAGVTQTPRYLIKTRGQQVTLSCSPISGHRSVSWYQQTPGQGLQFLFEYFSETQRNKGNFPGRFSGRQFSNSRSEMNVSTLELGDSALYLCASSWPGTGDYNEQFFGPGTRLTVL.